The clone carrying this T cell receptor beta chain was counted a few times. This entry is derived from a study of T cell repertoires in cytomegalovirus infection. Study at large: Indications of both CMV infection and matching HLA type were provided by public TCR beta signatures.

TCRdb reprocessed the reads via MiXCR and lists one record per CDR3 protein. The table shows around 440,000 distinct CDR3 sequences, with around 11% occurring only once. V lost 11 bases, J lost 4 bases, and 16 bases lay in between. Germline V lookup: CDR1 ENHRY, CDR2 SYGVKD. The CDR3 covers 13 residues. This sequence joins TRBV10-3 and TRBJ2-3; D remains ambiguous. The clonotype was recovered from a human donor in good health (CMV status not recorded). Some clones in this sample may be carry-over from other donors' samples. Source material: PBMCs. For the CDR3, the DNA is TGTGCCTCCTGGTCGGTAGGCTCAGATACGCAGTATTTT. Protein sequence: CASWSVGSDTQYF.